The 7 T cell receptor beta chains listed next were all sequenced from one sample in a study of OX40 agonist ivuxolimab in advanced cancers. Sequencing was performed with immunoSEQ multiplex PCR; in TCRdb, only in-frame clones are kept and a portion is missing. The profile shows around 18,000 clones, about 89% of them singletons. The specimen comprised CD4+ or CD8+ T cells sorted from blood, sampled in a trial of the OX40 agonist ivuxolimab. Receptor source: an adult with an advanced solid tumor such as melanoma, head and neck, liver or kidney cancer.

The chain uses TRBV27 and TRBJ1-2; no reliable D call. V lost 5 bases, J lost 6 bases, and 16 bases lay in between. Germline CDR1 is MNHEY and CDR2 is SMNVEV (reference sequence). The length of the CDR3 is 14 residues. Here the CDR3 DNA reads TGTGCCAGCAGTCCCTCCCCTGGAGTCAATGGCTACACCTTC. Its translation is CASSPSPGVNGYTF.

The chain joins TRBV7-8 to TRBJ2-5; the D call may be TRBD1 or TRBD2 (5 bases each). This CDR3 contains 15 residues. Trimming pared 2 bases from V and 0 bases from J, leaving 10 bases between. Germline V CDR1 and CDR2: SGHVS, FQNEAQ. The DNA for the CDR3 is TGTGCCAGCAGCTTATTAGAGGGGTACCAAGAGACCCAGTACTTC. This sequence encodes CASSLLEGYQETQYF.

The chain joins TRBV4-1 to TRBJ2-5; unclear D gene. The end of the DNA fits TRBJ2-7 better, so the J call may be wrong. Germline V lookup: CDR1 MGHRA, CDR2 YSYEKL. CDR3 size: 17 residues. The CDR3 protein is CASSQDDDLPSAYEQYF. The CDR3 DNA follows: TGCGCCAGCAGCCAAGATGACGACCTCCCTTCGGCCTACGAGCAGTACTTC.

The V call is TRBV6-6, the J call TRBJ1-4; D call uncertain. The CDR3 covers 14 residues. V lost 7 bases, J lost 0 bases, and 9 bases lay in between. The V gene's germline CDR1 is MNHNY and CDR2 SVGAGI (reference sequence). The DNA for the CDR3 is TGTGCCAGCACTATACTAGCAACTAATGAAAAACTGTTTTTT. Translating it yields CASTILATNEKLFF.

The chain has TRBV11-3 and TRBJ2-3; no clear D. The CDR3 has 14 amino acids. Germline V gives CDR1 SGHNT, CDR2 YENEEA. Trimming left V 4 bases short and J 1 base short, with 9 bases between. The CDR3 protein is CASSSDDGTDTQYF. CDR3 nucleotide sequence: TGTGCCAGCAGCTCCGATGATGGCACAGATACGCAGTATTTT.

V is TRBV29-1 and J is TRBJ1-2; 8 positions match TRBD1. CDR3 length: 13 amino acids. Germline V gene sequence: CDR1 SQVTM, CDR2 ANQGSEA. V lost 6 bases, J lost 6 bases, and 9 bases stayed unmatched. In DNA form, the CDR3 reads TGCAGCGTCGTCGACAGGGGACTGGATGGCTACACCTTC. Translating it yields CSVVDRGLDGYTF.

The rearrangement links TRBV7-9 to TRBJ1-1; D is ambiguous. CDR3 length: 16 amino acids. Trimming removed 7 bases at V and 4 bases at J, with 22 bases between. Germline V lookup: CDR1 SEHNR, CDR2 FQNEAQ (reference sequence). The CDR3 DNA sequence: TGTGCCAGCACCCGGCTGGGTGAATCGCGGAGCACTGAAGCTTTCTTT. It specifies CASTRLGESRSTEAFF.